Below, 25 T cell receptor beta chains from the same sample are listed, as sequenced in a study of T cell changes during pregnancy in multiple sclerosis. TCRdb's copy holds only in-frame clones and misses some; the assay was immunoSEQ multiplex PCR. The table has tens of thousands of clones, almost 95% seen once. The sample consisted of peripheral blood, taken after pregnancy. The receptor set was obtained from a female donor with multiple sclerosis, enrolled in a pregnancy study.

The chain carries TRBV6-6 and TRBJ1-5; a possible D gene is TRBD1 (5 bases). V was shortened by 6 bases and J by 4 bases, with 19 bases between the two germline ends. From germline, CDR1 is MNHNY and CDR2 SVGAGI (reference sequence). CDR3 size: 16 residues. In DNA form, the CDR3 reads TGTGCCAGCAGACCCGACCGACGGGGGAGAAATCAGCCCCAGCATTTT. Protein: CASRPDRRGRNQPQHF.

This clone was detected once. V usage is TRBV18 and J usage is TRBJ1-1; no reliable D call. V shed 4 bases and J shed 5 bases, with 11 bases lying between them. The V gene's germline CDR1 is KGHSH and CDR2 LQKENI. The CDR3 extends over 13 amino acids. CDR3 DNA: TGTGCCAGCTCACGTCTGGGAGAAACTGAAGCTTTCTTT. Translated: CASSRLGETEAFF. Variable domain in full (rest from reference TRBV18 and TRBJ1-1): NAGVMQNPRHLVRRRGQEARLRCSPMKGHSHVYWYRQLPEEGLKFMVYLQKENIIDESGMPKERFSAEFPKEGPSILRIQQVVRGDSAAYFCASSRLGETEAFFGQGTRLTVV.

The chain combines TRBV5-1 with TRBJ2-5; 8 bases match TRBD2. V dropped 4 bases and J dropped 2; count of bases not matched to a gene: 7. The CDR3 sequence is 15 residues long. In germline, CDR1 is SGHRS, CDR2 YFSETQ. As DNA, the CDR3 is TGCGCCAGCAGCATAGGGGGACTAGGACAAGAGACCCAGTACTTC. The encoded protein is CASSIGGLGQETQYF.

The chain couples TRBV5-1 to TRBJ2-2; 11 bases match TRBD2. This CDR3 contains 16 residues. CDR1 is SGHRS, CDR2 YFSETQ, per germline. Germline trimming cut 5 bases from V and 3 bases from J; bases unmatched to any gene: 6. The CDR3 bases are TGCGCCAGCAGTTTTGGACTAGCGGGTGACACCGGGGAGCTGTTTTTT. Translated: CASSFGLAGDTGELFF. The full variable domain, completed using reference TRBV5-1 and TRBJ2-2, is KAGVTQTPRYLIKTRGQQVTLSCSPISGHRSVSWYQQTPGQGLQFLFEYFSETQRNKGNFPGRFSGRQFSNSRSEMNVSTLELGDSALYLCASSFGLAGDTGELFFGEGSRLTVL.

This chain joins TRBV27 and TRBJ2-1; D ambiguous. The V end was cut by 5 bases, the J end by 1 base, with 9 bases between. The CDR3 sequence is 14 residues long. Germline CDR1 and CDR2: MNHEY and SMNVEV (reference sequence). The CDR3 region has the DNA TGTGCCAGCAGTAATGAGAGGTCCTACAATGAGCAGTTCTTC. Its protein product is CASSNERSYNEQFF.

The V gene is TRBV5-1, the J gene TRBJ2-3, with TRBD1 as a possible D gene (5 bases). The CDR3 runs 19 residues. Germline V gene sequence: CDR1 SGHRS, CDR2 YFSETQ. Trimming cost V 4 bases and J 0 bases, with 24 bases left between them. The CDR3 loop reads CASSRQGVGYGESTDTQYF. In nucleotides, the CDR3 is TGCGCCAGCAGCAGGCAGGGTGTAGGATATGGGGAAAGCACAGATACGCAGTATTTT.

The CDR3 here is CASSYSTGSGYTF. The CDR3 DNA reads as TGTGCCAGCAGTTACTCGACAGGGTCTGGCTACACCTTC. The chain is built from TRBV6-6 and TRBJ1-2; 7 bases are shared with TRBD1. CDR1 is MNHNY and CDR2 is SVGAGI in the germline V gene (reference sequence). V lost 0 bases, J lost 7 bases, and 2 bases stayed unmatched. This CDR3 is 13 amino acids long.

This chain uses TRBV30 with TRBJ1-4, with D perhaps matching TRBD1 (5 bases). Germline V gene lookup returns CDR1 GTSNPN and CDR2 SVGIG (reference sequence). The CDR3 is made up of 14 amino acids. V lost 4 bases, J lost 2 bases, and 11 bases lay in between. CDR3 loop: CAWKGGATNEKLFF. In nucleotides, the CDR3 is TGTGCCTGGAAGGGAGGGGCCACTAATGAAAAACTGTTTTTT.

The V and J genes are TRBV5-1 and TRBJ1-1, with 7 nucleotides matching TRBD1. Looked up from germline, CDR1 is SGHRS and CDR2 is YFSETQ. Losses at the gene ends were 0 bases for V and 4 bases for J; bases not matched to a gene: 3. This CDR3 has 14 amino acids. CDR3 nucleotide sequence: TGCGCCAGCAGCTTGGCTGGGACAGCCACTGAAGCTTTCTTT. Encoded protein: CASSLAGTATEAFF.

The chain carries TRBV2 and TRBJ1-6; 8 nucleotides match TRBD1. Germline lookup yields CDR1 SNHLY and CDR2 FYNNEI. This CDR3 region has 19 residues. The ends lost 7 bases at V and 0 bases at J; junction bases unmatched: 14. The CDR3 DNA reads as TGTGCCAGCACCTTAACCCGAGGACAGGGAACCTCCTATAATTCACCCCTCCACTTT. Its protein product is CASTLTRGQGTSYNSPLHF.

The rearrangement links TRBV7-2 to TRBJ1-4; a weak D match, TRBD1 (5 bases). Germline V gene data show CDR1 as SGHTA and CDR2 as FQGNSA. The CDR3 extends over 14 amino acids. Deletions cut 3 bases from V and 4 bases from J, with 9 bases between. CDR3 in amino acids: CASSLGQGNEKLFF. The CDR3 DNA reads as TGTGCCAGCAGCTTGGGGCAGGGTAATGAAAAACTGTTTTTT.

The chain combines TRBV5-6 with TRBJ2-2; D is perhaps TRBD2 (6 bases). Trimming pared 5 bases from V and 4 bases from J, leaving 9 bases between. The CDR3 is made up of 13 amino acids. CDR1 and CDR2 (germline): SGHDT, YYEEEE. CDR3 amino acids: CASSAGFTGELFF. The CDR3 DNA sequence: TGTGCCAGCAGTGCGGGGTTCACCGGGGAGCTGTTTTTT.

The chain joins TRBV30 to TRBJ2-3; possibly TRBD2 for D (5 bases). The V end lost 0 bases, the J end lost 6 bases, and 16 bases lay between the germline ends. CDR1 GTSNPN and CDR2 SVGIG come from the germline V gene (reference sequence). CDR3 length: 15 amino acids. For the CDR3, the DNA is TGTGCCTGGAGTGTAACTAGTAGTTTTTCGGATACGCAGTATTTT. It yields the protein CAWSVTSSFSDTQYF.

The chain combines TRBV7-9 with TRBJ2-1; a weak D match, TRBD2 (6 bases). CDR1 is SEHNR and CDR2 is FQNEAQ in the germline V gene (reference sequence). V was shortened by 9 bases and J by 6 bases, with 15 bases between the two germline ends. The CDR3 covers 13 residues. CDR3 region: CASGGGRGNEQFF. The CDR3 DNA sequence: TGTGCCAGTGGTGGAGGGAGAGGCAATGAGCAGTTCTTC. Based on the CDR3 plus reference TRBV7-9 and TRBJ2-1, the full variable domain is DTGVSQNPRHKITKRGQNVTFRCDPISEHNRLYWYRQTLGQGPEFLTYFQNEAQLEKSRLLSDRFSAERPKGSFSTLEIQRTEQGDSAMYLCASGGGRGNEQFFGPGTRLTVL.

The chain couples TRBV9 to TRBJ2-7, with 9 nucleotides matching TRBD1. This CDR3 has 14 residues. CDR1 and CDR2 from the germline V gene are SGDLS and YYNGEE. V gave up 3 bases and J gave up 4 bases; unmatched junction bases: 5. CDR3 amino acids: CASSAGQGVYEQYF. CDR3 nucleotides: TGTGCCAGCAGCGCGGGACAGGGAGTGTACGAGCAGTACTTC. Supplemented by reference TRBV9 and TRBJ2-7, the full variable domain reads DSGVTQTPKHLITATGQRVTLRCSPRSGDLSVYWYQQSLDQGLQFLIQYYNGEERAKGNILERFSAQQFPDLHSELNLSSLELGDSALYFCASSAGQGVYEQYFGPGTRLTVT.

V gene TRBV2 combines with J gene TRBJ2-2; 11 positions agree with TRBD2. With V trimmed by 10 bases and J by 1 base, 8 bases remained unmatched. This CDR3 has 16 residues. CDR1 and CDR2 (germline): SNHLY, FYNNEI. The CDR3 sequence: CAIGLTSGGNTGELFF. CDR3 nucleotides: TGTGCCATCGGGCTAACTAGCGGGGGGAACACCGGGGAGCTGTTTTTT.

As DNA, the CDR3 is TGCGCCAGCAGCCAAGTGGGCACCTGGGCAGATACGCAGTATTTT. Its translation is CASSQVGTWADTQYF. The rearrangement uses TRBV4-1 and TRBJ2-3; D is uncertain. Germline CDR1 is MGHRA and CDR2 is YSYEKL. The CDR3 covers 15 residues. V shed 1 base and J shed 4 bases, with 12 bases lying between them.

V is TRBV5-6 and J is TRBJ1-6; perhaps TRBD1 as D (5 bases). Germline CDR1 reads SGHDT; CDR2 reads YYEEEE. The CDR3 runs to 16 residues. The V end was cut by 0 bases, the J end by 6 bases, with 13 bases between. The CDR3 loop reads CASSLDPGGGNSPLHF. The CDR3 nucleotides read TGTGCCAGCAGCTTGGATCCCGGGGGGGGTAATTCACCCCTCCACTTT.

This chain connects TRBV30 to TRBJ2-7; TRBD1 matches 9 bases. This CDR3 has 13 amino acids. Per the germline V gene, CDR1 is GTSNPN and CDR2 is SVGIG (reference sequence). Germline trimming cut 5 bases from V and 2 bases from J; bases unmatched to any gene: 4. The CDR3 region is CAWGRQGAYEQYF. Written as DNA, the CDR3 is TGTGCCTGGGGTAGACAGGGGGCCTACGAGCAGTACTTC.

The rearrangement uses TRBV5-1 and TRBJ1-2; possible D gene TRBD1, 6 bases. Looked up from germline, CDR1 is SGHRS and CDR2 is YFSETQ. The CDR3 spans 14 residues. Between the trimmed V and J ends, which lost 1 base and 6 bases, there was a span of 13 bases. CDR3 residues: CASSLSGGRDGYTF. For the CDR3, the DNA is TGCGCCAGCAGCTTGAGCGGGGGGCGCGATGGCTACACCTTC.

This sequence joins TRBV7-9 and TRBJ2-3; D ambiguous. Between the trimmed V and J ends, which lost 5 bases and 2 bases, there was a span of 17 bases. The CDR3 has 16 residues. Germline CDR1 reads SEHNR; CDR2 reads FQNEAQ (reference sequence). The CDR3 nucleotides read TGTGCCAGCAGCCCTCATTGGGCCACGGACACAGATACGCAGTATTTT. This codes for CASSPHWATDTDTQYF. Using reference TRBV7-9 and TRBJ2-3 for the parts outside the CDR3, the full variable domain is DTGVSQNPRHKITKRGQNVTFRCDPISEHNRLYWYRQTLGQGPEFLTYFQNEAQLEKSRLLSDRFSAERPKGSFSTLEIQRTEQGDSAMYLCASSPHWATDTDTQYFGPGTRLTVL.

CDR3 sequence reads: CASSLAGSDTQYF. CDR3 in DNA: TGCGCCAGCAGCTTGGCGGGGTCAGATACGCAGTATTTT. The chain recombines TRBV5-1 with TRBJ2-3; possible D gene TRBD2, 5 bases. This CDR3 comprises 13 residues. Deletions cut 0 bases from V and 4 bases from J, with 6 bases between. The germline V gene has CDR1 SGHRS and CDR2 YFSETQ.

This rearrangement joins TRBV19 to TRBJ2-1, with D possibly being TRBD1 (6 bases). In germline, CDR1 is LNHDA, CDR2 SQIVND (reference sequence). Trimming left V 11 bases short and J 3 bases short, with 14 bases between. The CDR3 is made up of 13 amino acids. The CDR3 sequence is CASRRDNYNEQFF. For the CDR3, the DNA is TGTGCCTCCCGACGGGACAACTACAATGAGCAGTTCTTC.

The V gene is TRBV6-6, the J gene TRBJ2-3; 7 bases align to TRBD2. The CDR3 totals 14 residues. J was trimmed by 1 base and V by 8 bases; bases with no gene match: 6. From germline, CDR1 is MNHNY and CDR2 SVGAGI (reference sequence). This CDR3 is CASEERGGTDTQYF. The CDR3 region has the DNA TGTGCCAGCGAGGAGCGGGGCGGCACAGATACGCAGTATTTT.

The chain combines TRBV6-5 with TRBJ2-1, with D possibly matching TRBD2 (6 bases). The germline V gene encodes CDR1 MNHEY and CDR2 SVGAGI. CDR3 length equals 14 residues. Trimming stripped 3 bases from V and 9 bases from J, with 15 bases between. The CDR3 bases are TGTGCCAGCAGTTATTACGTCGGGGGAGGTGAGCAGTTCTTC. The encoded protein is CASSYYVGGGEQFF.